The source of this TCR beta chain is a study of blood T cell repertoires in COVID-19. Whole-study context: From the United States, Italy and Spain came samples of acute and convalescent COVID-19. The cDNA or gDNA used as material had been derived from T cells, B-cell-depleted T cells, or PBMCs.

The length of the CDR3 is 13 residues. With 4 bases removed from V and 4 bases from J, the gap between germline ends came to 11 bases. Germline V CDR1 and CDR2: MGHRA, YSYEKL. Original analysis: Nucleated cell number was recorded as an estimate derived from reference gene primer amplification. The data were produced by immunoSEQ multiplex PCR, yet TCRdb's version contains in-frame clones alone and is incomplete. That table furnishes V, J and clone size, whereas the DNA furnished D and trimming. The sample contains some 100,000 clones, around 79% of which appear only once. The receptor's source is a man between 45 and 60 years old with acute or convalescent COVID-19. The rearrangement uses TRBV4-1 and TRBJ2-7, with no clear D. Sequenced input: peripheral blood. CDR3 nucleotides: TGCGCCAGCAGCCCCCGACACAATTACGAGCAGTACTTC. Translation gives CASSPRHNYEQYF.